This T cell receptor (beta chain) was sequenced in a study of blood T cell repertoires in COVID-19. Turning to the study itself: The samples span acute and convalescent COVID-19 from the United States, Italy and Spain. In each case, the material was cDNA or gDNA derived from T cells, B-cell-depleted T cells, or PBMCs.

This CDR3 has 16 amino acids. Germline trimming cut 1 base from V and 5 bases from J; bases unmatched to any gene: 6. Per germline, CDR1 SGHDN and CDR2 FVKESK. As processed by the authors: Counts of nucleated cells, estimated from reference gene primer amplification, were obtained. Using immunoSEQ multiplex PCR, the repertoire was profiled, and TCRdb retains in-frame clones only, with some absent. D and trimming were read from the DNA, whereas the V and J calls and clone size are those reported in that table. The table lists more than 95,000 clones, approximately 83% of them singletons, with less than 8.5% in the top ten.

The specimen sequenced was peripheral blood. V and J are TRBV14 and TRBJ2-7; 12 nucleotides match TRBD2. This clonotype was obtained from a man older than 75 with active or convalescent COVID-19. The DNA of the CDR3 is TGTGCCAGCAGCCAAGGTCTAGCGGGAGGGCTCGACGAGCAGTACTTC. This codes for CASSQGLAGGLDEQYF.